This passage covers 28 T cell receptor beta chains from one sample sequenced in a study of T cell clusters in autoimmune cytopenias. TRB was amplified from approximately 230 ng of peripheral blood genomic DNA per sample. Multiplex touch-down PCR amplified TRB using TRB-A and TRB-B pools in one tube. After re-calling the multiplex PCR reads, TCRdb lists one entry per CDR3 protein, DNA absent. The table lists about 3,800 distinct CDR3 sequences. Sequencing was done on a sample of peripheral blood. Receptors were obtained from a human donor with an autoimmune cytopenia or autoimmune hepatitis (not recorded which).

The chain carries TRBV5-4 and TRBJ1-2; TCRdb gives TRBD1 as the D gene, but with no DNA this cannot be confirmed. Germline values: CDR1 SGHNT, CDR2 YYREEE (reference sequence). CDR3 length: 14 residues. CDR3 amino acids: CASSLPAGAKGYTF.

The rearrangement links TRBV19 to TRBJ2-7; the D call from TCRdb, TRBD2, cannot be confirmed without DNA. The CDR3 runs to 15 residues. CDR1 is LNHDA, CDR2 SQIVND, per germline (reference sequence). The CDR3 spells CASSTGLAGAIGQYF.

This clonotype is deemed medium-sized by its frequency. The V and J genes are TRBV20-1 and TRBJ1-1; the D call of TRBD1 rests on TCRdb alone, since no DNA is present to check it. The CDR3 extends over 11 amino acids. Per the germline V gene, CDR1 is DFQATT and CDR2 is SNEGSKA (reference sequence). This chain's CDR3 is CSAPTGLEAFF.

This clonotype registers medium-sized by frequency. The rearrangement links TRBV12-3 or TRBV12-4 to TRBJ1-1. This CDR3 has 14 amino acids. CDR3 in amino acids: CASSFGGPRTEAFF.

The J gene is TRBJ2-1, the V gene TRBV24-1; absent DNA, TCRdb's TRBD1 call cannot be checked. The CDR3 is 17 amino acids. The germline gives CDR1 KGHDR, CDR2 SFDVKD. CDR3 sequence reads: CATSDSEGQGWHNEQFF.

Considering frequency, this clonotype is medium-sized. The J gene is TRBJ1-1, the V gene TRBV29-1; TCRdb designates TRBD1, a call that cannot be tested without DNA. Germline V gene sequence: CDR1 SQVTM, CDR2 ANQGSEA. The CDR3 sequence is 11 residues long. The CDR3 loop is CSAGTGNVAFF.

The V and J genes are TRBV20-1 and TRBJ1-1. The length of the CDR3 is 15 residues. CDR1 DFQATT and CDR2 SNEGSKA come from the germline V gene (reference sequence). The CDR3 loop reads CSARVPGIMNTEAFF.

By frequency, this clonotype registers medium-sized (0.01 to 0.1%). The CDR3 protein is CASSLSGGQGRKRAEAFF. This chain joins TRBV12-3 or TRBV12-4 and TRBJ1-1; TCRdb lists TRBD1, though no DNA is available to test this call. The CDR3 has 18 residues.

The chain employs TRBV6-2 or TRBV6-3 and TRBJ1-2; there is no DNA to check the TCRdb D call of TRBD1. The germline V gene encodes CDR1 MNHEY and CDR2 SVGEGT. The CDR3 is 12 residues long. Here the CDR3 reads CASSTGAWGYTF.

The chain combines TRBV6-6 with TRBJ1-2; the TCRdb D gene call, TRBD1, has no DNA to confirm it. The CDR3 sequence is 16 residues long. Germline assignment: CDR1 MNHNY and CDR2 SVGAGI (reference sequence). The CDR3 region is CASSSFRDKTNYGYTF.

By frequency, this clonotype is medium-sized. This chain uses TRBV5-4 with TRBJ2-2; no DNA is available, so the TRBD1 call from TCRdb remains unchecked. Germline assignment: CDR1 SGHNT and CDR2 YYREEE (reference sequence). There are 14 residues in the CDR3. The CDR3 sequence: CASSFDRDTGELFF.

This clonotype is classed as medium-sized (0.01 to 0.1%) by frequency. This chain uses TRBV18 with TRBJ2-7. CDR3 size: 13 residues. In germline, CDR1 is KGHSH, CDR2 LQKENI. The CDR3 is CASSPPQTYEQYF.

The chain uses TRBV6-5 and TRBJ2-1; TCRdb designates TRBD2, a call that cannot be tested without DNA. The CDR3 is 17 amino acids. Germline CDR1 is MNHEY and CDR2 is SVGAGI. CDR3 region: CASSNSRASARWNEQFF.

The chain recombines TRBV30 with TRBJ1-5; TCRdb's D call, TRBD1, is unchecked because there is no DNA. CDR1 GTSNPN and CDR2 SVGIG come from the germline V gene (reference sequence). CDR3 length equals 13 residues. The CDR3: CAWSADRDQPQHF.

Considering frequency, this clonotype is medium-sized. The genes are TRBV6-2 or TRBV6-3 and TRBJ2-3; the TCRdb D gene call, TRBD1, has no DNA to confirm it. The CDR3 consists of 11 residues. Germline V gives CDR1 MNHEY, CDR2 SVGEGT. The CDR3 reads CASSRQGQGYF.

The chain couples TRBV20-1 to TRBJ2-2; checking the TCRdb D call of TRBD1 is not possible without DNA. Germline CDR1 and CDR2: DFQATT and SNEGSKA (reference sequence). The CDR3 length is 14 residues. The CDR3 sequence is CSASLMGVTGELFF.

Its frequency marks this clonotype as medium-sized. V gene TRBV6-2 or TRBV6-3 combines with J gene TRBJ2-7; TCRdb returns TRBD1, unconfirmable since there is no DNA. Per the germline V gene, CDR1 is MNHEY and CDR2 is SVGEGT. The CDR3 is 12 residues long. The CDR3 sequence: CAVEQAGYEQYF.

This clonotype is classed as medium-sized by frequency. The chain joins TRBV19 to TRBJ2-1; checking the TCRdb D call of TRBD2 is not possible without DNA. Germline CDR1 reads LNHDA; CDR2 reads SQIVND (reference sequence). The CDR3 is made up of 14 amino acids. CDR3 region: CASKLAGVYNEQFF.

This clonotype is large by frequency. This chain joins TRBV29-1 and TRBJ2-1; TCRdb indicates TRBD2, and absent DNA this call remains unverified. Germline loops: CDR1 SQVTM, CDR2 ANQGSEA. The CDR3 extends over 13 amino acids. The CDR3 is CSVELAGYNEQFF.

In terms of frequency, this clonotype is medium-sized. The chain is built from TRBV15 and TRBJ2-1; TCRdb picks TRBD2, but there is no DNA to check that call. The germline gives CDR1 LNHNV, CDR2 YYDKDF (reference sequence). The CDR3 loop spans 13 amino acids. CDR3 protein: CATGTSGIHEQFF.

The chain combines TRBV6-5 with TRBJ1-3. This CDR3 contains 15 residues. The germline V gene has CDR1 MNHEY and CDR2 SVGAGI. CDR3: CASSYSEGSGNTIYF.

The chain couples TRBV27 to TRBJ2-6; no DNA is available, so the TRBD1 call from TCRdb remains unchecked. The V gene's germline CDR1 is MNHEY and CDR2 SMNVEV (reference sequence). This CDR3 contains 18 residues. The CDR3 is CASRNYWDRGTGANVLTF.

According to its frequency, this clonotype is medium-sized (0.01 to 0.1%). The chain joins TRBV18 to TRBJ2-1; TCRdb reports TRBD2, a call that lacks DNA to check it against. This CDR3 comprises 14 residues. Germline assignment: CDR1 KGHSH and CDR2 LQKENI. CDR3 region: CASSPALANNEQFF.

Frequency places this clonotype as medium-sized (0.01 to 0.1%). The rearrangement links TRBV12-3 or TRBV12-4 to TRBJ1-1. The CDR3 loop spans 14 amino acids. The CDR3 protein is CASSLEAVNTEAFF.

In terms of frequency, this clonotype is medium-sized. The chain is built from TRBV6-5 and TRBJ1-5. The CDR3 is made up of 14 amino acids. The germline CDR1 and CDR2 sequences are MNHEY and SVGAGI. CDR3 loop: CASSDQYSNQPQHF.

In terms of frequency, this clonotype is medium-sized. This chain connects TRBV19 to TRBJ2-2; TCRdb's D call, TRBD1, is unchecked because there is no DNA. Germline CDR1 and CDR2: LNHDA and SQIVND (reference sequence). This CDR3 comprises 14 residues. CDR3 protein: CASKARQGTGELFF.

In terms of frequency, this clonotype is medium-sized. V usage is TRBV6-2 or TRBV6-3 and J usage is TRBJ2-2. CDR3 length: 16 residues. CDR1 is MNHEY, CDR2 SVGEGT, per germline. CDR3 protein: CASSDPTAANTGELFF.

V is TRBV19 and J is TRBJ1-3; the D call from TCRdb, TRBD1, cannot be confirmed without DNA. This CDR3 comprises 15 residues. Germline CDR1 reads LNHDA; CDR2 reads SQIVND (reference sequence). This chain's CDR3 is CASSRGQVGGNTIYF.